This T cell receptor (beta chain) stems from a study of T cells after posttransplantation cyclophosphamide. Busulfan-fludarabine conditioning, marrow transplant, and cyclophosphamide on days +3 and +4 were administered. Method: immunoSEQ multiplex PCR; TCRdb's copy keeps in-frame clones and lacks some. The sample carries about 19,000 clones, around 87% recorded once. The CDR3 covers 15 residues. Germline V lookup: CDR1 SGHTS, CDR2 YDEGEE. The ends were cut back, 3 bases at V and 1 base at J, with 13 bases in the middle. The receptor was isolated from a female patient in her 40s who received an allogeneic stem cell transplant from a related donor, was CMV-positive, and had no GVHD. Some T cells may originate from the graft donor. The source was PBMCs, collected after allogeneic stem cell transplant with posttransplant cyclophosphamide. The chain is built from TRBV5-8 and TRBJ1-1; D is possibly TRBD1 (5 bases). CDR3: CASSSRQNPNTEAFF. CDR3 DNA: TGTGCCAGCAGCTCCCGACAGAATCCGAACACTGAAGCTTTCTTT.